This paragraph reports one T cell receptor beta chain. No antigen is known for it. This entry belongs to a study of cytomegalovirus exposure and HLA in healthy donors. The study's findings and limits: 150 or so TCR beta chains were listed as cytomegalovirus-associated.

Only in-frame clones appear in the TCRdb table, and some are missing; sequencing was by immunoSEQ multiplex PCR. The profile shows some 190,000 clones, around nine tenths of them singletons. The V and J ends lost 5 bases and 2 bases, in that order; junction bases with no gene match: 6. This CDR3 is built from 15 residues. Per germline, CDR1 LNHDA and CDR2 SQIVND (reference sequence). The sequence was obtained from a man aged 25 to 40 in good health and CMV-seropositive. V gene TRBV19 combines with J gene TRBJ1-5, with 7 bases matching TRBD1. Sequencing was performed on PBMCs. The CDR3 bases are TGTGCCAGTAGTCCGACAGGGAGAGGCAATCAGCCCCAGCATTTT. This encodes CASSPTGRGNQPQHF.